These 18 T cell receptor beta chains were all obtained from the same sample, sequenced in a study of memory CD4+ T cells and cytomegalovirus serostatus. Single viable CD3+CD4+CD8-CD45RO+ cells were sorted as the memory CD4+ T cells. Here immunoSEQ multiplex PCR was the method, and the copy in TCRdb shows in-frame clones only, minus some. The table has about 41,000 clones, 76% seen once. Sequenced: memory CD4+ T cells from blood. These receptors all come from an adult in good health and CMV-seronegative.

This clone was seen only a few times. The chain joins TRBV28 to TRBJ1-5, with 7 bases matching TRBD1. The J segment lost 6 bases and the V segment lost 8 bases, leaving 10 bases of the junction unmatched. CDR1 is MDHEN, CDR2 SYDVKM, per germline. CDR3 length: 14 amino acids. The CDR3 sequence: CASLDRVSVQPQHF. CDR3 DNA: TGTGCCAGCCTCGACAGGGTCTCGGTTCAGCCCCAGCATTTT.

This chain uses TRBV28 with TRBJ1-5, with 7 bases lining up with TRBD1. V gave up 5 bases and J gave up 0 bases; unmatched junction bases: 13. CDR3 size: 18 residues. CDR1 is MDHEN, CDR2 SYDVKM, per germline. The CDR3 DNA sequence: TGTGCCAGCAGTCGCTCGGGGGACAGACTTTATAGCAATCAGCCCCAGCATTTT. It is translated as CASSRSGDRLYSNQPQHF.

V gene TRBV5-1 combines with J gene TRBJ2-2; 11 nucleotides line up with TRBD2. With V trimmed by 2 bases and J by 1 base, 1 base remained unmatched. The CDR3 consists of 16 residues. CDR1 is SGHRS and CDR2 is YFSETQ in the germline V gene. The CDR3 region has the DNA TGCGCCAGCAGCTTTACTAGCGGGGGGAACACCGGGGAGCTGTTTTTT. It yields the protein CASSFTSGGNTGELFF.

Concerning this clone itself: In the same sample, other DNA sequences code for this CDR3. This chain links TRBV27 with TRBJ1-1; D not certain. V was cut by 4 bases and J by 5 bases, with 11 bases left in between. The CDR3 spans 13 residues. Germline V gene sequence: CDR1 MNHEY, CDR2 SMNVEV (reference sequence). DNA of the CDR3: TGTGCCAGCAGTTCGACACGCGGGACTGAAGCTTTCTTT. It translates to CASSSTRGTEAFF.

Turning to this clone: The sample holds other DNA sequences that translate to the same CDR3. The chain employs TRBV5-1 and TRBJ1-1; tentative D call: TRBD1 (5 bases). Deletions cut 4 bases from V and 1 base from J, with 11 bases between. This CDR3 spans 14 amino acids. Germline V lookup: CDR1 SGHRS, CDR2 YFSETQ. The CDR3 nucleotides read TGCGCCAGCAGCCCAGGGACTGGGAACACTGAAGCTTTCTTT. The encoded protein is CASSPGTGNTEAFF.

This clone was detected a few times. V gene TRBV29-1 combines with J gene TRBJ2-7; a possible D gene is TRBD1 (6 bases). CDR1 SQVTM and CDR2 ANQGSEA come from the germline V gene. The CDR3 has 16 residues. Trimming took off 3 bases at V and 2 bases at J, with 20 bases between the two ends. CDR3 DNA sequence: TGCAGCGTTGAGGGCAGGGGCAGCCCGGGGACCTACGAGCAGTACTTC. This codes for CSVEGRGSPGTYEQYF.

V and J are TRBV7-8 and TRBJ1-5; D gene ambiguous. The V end was cut by 3 bases, the J end by 4 bases, with 10 bases between. The CDR3 spans 14 residues. The germline V gene encodes CDR1 SGHVS and CDR2 FQNEAQ. The CDR3 DNA is TGTGCCAGCAGCTTGGGCCGGCAGAATCAGCCCCAGCATTTT. Its translation: CASSLGRQNQPQHF.

In its sample, this clone was seen a few times. The chain combines TRBV29-1 with TRBJ1-2; TRBD1 aligns across 10 bases. V was clipped by 5 bases and J by 6 bases; unmatched bases: 3. The germline gives CDR1 SQVTM, CDR2 ANQGSEA. This CDR3 contains 12 residues. In nucleotides, the CDR3 is TGCAGCGTTTCGACAGGGGGCGATGGCTACACCTTC. It yields the protein CSVSTGGDGYTF.

The V and J genes are TRBV20-1 and TRBJ1-6, with D unresolved. The CDR3 runs to 11 residues. V was cut by 5 bases and J by 9 bases, with 8 bases left in between. Germline CDR1 reads DFQATT; CDR2 reads SNEGSKA (reference sequence). The CDR3 sequence: CSAPTPSPLHF. The CDR3, as DNA: TGCAGTGCTCCGACCCCTTCACCCCTCCACTTT.

This clone was observed a single time. The CDR3 DNA is TGTGCCAGCACGATGTCCCGGACCCAGTACTTC. Protein product: CASTMSRTQYF. The V and J genes are TRBV28 and TRBJ2-5, with D unclear. CDR3 length: 11 residues. V lost 7 bases to trimming and J lost 7 bases, with 10 bases between them. Germline assignment: CDR1 MDHEN and CDR2 SYDVKM.

This sequence joins TRBV30 and TRBJ1-6, with D unresolved. Germline CDR1 GTSNPN, CDR2 SVGIG (reference sequence). Trimming took off 2 bases at V and 0 bases at J, with 17 bases between the two ends. The CDR3 spans 18 residues. CDR3 residues: CAWSMHPALSSYNSPLHF. For the CDR3, the DNA is TGTGCCTGGAGTATGCACCCGGCCCTCAGCTCCTATAATTCACCCCTCCACTTT.

The gene calls are TRBV7-2 and TRBJ1-2; D is unclear. V lost 2 bases and J lost 8, with 12 bases in between. The CDR3 is 13 residues long. The germline V gene encodes CDR1 SGHTA and CDR2 FQGNSA. The CDR3 DNA sequence: TGTGCCAGCAGCTTACCTAATATGAGGGGCTACACCTTC. This sequence encodes CASSLPNMRGYTF.

The V gene is TRBV6-4, the J gene TRBJ2-3; unclear D gene. Germline assignment: CDR1 MRHNA and CDR2 SNTAGT. The CDR3 runs to 14 residues. V lost 4 bases and J 0 bases, leaving 8 bases between the germline ends. This CDR3 reads CASSATTSTDTQYF. The CDR3 DNA is TGTGCCAGCAGTGCGACGACTAGCACAGATACGCAGTATTTT.

The rearrangement joins TRBV7-2 to TRBJ2-5; D is unresolved. With 1 base removed from V and 5 bases from J, the gap between germline ends came to 14 bases. The length of the CDR3 is 15 residues. The V gene's germline CDR1 is SGHTA and CDR2 FQGNSA. DNA of the CDR3: TGTGCCAGCAGCTTAGGCCCGGGCCTAGGTGAGACCCAGTACTTC. Residues: CASSLGPGLGETQYF.

This clone was counted only a few times. The chain uses TRBV5-1 and TRBJ1-1; maybe TRBD1 (5 bases). V was pared by 3 bases and J by 10 bases, with 13 bases between. Germline lookup yields CDR1 SGHRS and CDR2 YFSETQ. The CDR3 contains 12 residues. CDR3 amino acids: CASSSRGPPAFF. The CDR3 nucleotides read TGCGCCAGCAGCTCTCGGGGCCCTCCAGCTTTCTTT.

The V gene is TRBV25-1, the J gene TRBJ2-1; no definite D call. Deletions cut 2 bases from V and 3 bases from J, with 8 bases between. The germline CDR1 and CDR2 sequences are MGHDK and SYGVNS. CDR3 length equals 14 residues. CDR3 bases: TGTGCCAGCAGTGAAAGTCTCAACTACAATGAGCAGTTCTTC. It specifies CASSESLNYNEQFF. The full variable domain, with the rest looked up from reference TRBV25-1 and TRBJ2-1, is EADIYQTPRYLVIGTGKKITLECSQTMGHDKMYWYQQDPGMELHLIHYSYGVNSTEKGDLSSESTVSRIRTEHFPLTLESARPSHTSQYLCASSESLNYNEQFFGPGTRLTVL.

The chain joins TRBV19 to TRBJ2-5, with D possibly being TRBD2 (5 bases). The CDR3 length is 13 residues. The germline gives CDR1 LNHDA, CDR2 SQIVND (reference sequence). Trimming took off 4 bases at V and 5 bases at J, with 11 bases between the two ends. CDR3 nucleotides: TGTGCCAGTAGTACCCGGGGTGTGGAGACCCAGTACTTC. Encoded protein: CASSTRGVETQYF.

The chain is built from TRBV5-6 and TRBJ2-3; TRBD2 aligns across 7 bases. Germline trimming cut 0 bases from V and 8 bases from J; bases unmatched to any gene: 6. This CDR3 is built from 14 residues. Germline lookup yields CDR1 SGHDT and CDR2 YYEEEE. The CDR3 DNA reads TGTGCCAGCAGCTTGGCCGCGCGGGAGCTTACGCAGTATTTT. It encodes CASSLAARELTQYF.